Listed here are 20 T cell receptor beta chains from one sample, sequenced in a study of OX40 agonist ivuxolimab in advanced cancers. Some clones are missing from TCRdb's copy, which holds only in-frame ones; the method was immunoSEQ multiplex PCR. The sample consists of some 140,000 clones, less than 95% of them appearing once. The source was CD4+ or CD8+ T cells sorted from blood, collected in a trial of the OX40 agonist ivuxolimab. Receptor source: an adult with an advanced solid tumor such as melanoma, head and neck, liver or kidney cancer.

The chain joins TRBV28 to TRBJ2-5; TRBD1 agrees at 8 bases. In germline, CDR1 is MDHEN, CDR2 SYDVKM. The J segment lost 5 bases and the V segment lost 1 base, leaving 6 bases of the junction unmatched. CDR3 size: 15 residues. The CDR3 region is CASSLSRQGRETQYF. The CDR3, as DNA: TGTGCCAGCAGTTTATCAAGACAGGGGAGGGAGACCCAGTACTTC.

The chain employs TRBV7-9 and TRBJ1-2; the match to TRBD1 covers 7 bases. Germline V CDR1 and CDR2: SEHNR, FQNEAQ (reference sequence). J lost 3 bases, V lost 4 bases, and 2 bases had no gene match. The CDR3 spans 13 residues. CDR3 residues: CASSSGQYYGYTF. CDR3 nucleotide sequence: TGTGCCAGCAGCTCGGGACAGTACTATGGCTACACCTTC.

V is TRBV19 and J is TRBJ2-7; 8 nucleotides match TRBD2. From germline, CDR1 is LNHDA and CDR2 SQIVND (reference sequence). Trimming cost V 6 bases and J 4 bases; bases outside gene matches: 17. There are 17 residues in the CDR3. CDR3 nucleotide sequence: TGTGCCAGTAGCCCCATAGTAGGGACTAGGACAACTTACGAGCAGTACTTC. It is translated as CASSPIVGTRTTYEQYF.

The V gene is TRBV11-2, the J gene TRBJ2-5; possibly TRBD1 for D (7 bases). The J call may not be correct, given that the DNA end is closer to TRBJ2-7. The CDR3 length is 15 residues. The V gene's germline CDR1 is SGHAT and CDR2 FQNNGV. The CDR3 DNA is TGTGCCAGCAGCAGGGAGGCAGGGGGAAGCTACGAGCAGTACTTC. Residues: CASSREAGGSYEQYF.

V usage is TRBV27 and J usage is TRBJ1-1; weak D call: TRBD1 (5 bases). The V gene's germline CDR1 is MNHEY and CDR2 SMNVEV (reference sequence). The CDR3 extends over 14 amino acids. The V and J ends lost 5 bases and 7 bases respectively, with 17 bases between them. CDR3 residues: CASSGGDVRLEAFF. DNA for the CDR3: TGTGCCAGCAGTGGGGGAGACGTAAGACTTGAAGCTTTCTTT.

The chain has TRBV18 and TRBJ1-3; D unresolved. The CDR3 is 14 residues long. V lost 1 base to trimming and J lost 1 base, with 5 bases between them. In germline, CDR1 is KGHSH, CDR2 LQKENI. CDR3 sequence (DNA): TGTGCCAGCTCACCACAAATGTCTGGAAACACCATATATTTT. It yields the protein CASSPQMSGNTIYF.

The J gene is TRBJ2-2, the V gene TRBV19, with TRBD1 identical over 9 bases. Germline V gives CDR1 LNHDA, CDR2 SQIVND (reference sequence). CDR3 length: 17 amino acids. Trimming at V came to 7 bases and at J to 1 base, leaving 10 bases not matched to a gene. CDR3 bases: TGTGCCAGTACCACCCGGAGACAGGGGGGGAACACCGGGGAGCTGTTTTTT. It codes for CASTTRRQGGNTGELFF.

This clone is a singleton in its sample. The CDR3 bases are TGTGCCAGCAGCTTAGACCGACTAGCAGGTGATAATGAGCAGTTCTTC. Amino acid sequence: CASSLDRLAGDNEQFF. The gene calls are TRBV7-2 and TRBJ2-1; 7 bases align to TRBD2. This CDR3 has 16 amino acids. Germline CDR1 and CDR2: SGHTA and FQGNSA. The V and J ends lost 1 base and 7 bases, in that order; junction bases with no gene match: 10.

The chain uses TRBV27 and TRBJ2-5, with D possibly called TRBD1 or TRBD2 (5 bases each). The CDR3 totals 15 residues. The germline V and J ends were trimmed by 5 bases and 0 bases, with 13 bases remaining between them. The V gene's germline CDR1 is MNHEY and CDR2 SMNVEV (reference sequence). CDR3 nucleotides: TGTGCCAGCAGTCGGACTCAGGGTGACCAAGAGACCCAGTACTTC. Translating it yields CASSRTQGDQETQYF.

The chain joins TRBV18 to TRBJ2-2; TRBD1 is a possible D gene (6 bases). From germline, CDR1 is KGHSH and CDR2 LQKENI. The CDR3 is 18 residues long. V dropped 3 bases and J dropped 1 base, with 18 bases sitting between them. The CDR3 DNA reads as TGTGCCAGCTCACCCCGGGCCCAGGGGTCCTTGAACACCGGGGAGCTGTTTTTT. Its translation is CASSPRAQGSLNTGELFF.

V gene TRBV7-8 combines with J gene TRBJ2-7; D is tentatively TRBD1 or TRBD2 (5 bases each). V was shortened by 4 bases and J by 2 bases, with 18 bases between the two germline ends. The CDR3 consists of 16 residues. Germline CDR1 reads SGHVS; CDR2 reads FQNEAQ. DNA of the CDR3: TGTGCCAGCAGCTCACCTAGGGTGACGGGGCCCTACGAGCAGTACTTC. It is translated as CASSSPRVTGPYEQYF.

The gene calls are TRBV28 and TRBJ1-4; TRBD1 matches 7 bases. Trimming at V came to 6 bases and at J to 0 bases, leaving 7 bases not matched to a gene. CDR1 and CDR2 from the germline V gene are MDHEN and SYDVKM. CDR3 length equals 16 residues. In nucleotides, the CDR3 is TGTGCCAGCAGCCCCGACAGGGCGGCAACTAATGAAAAACTGTTTTTT. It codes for CASSPDRAATNEKLFF.

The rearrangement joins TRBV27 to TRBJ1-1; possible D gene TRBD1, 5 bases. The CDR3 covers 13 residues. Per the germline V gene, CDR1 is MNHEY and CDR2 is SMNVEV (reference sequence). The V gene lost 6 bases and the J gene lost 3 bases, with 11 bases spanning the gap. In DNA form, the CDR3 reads TGTGCCAGCAGCGTGACAGAGTACACTGAAGCTTTCTTT. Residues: CASSVTEYTEAFF.

In DNA form, the CDR3 reads TGTGCCAGCAGCGGTCCACAGGGGGCCAACACTGAAGCTTTCTTT. It encodes CASSGPQGANTEAFF. V gene TRBV9 combines with J gene TRBJ1-1, with 9 bases aligning to TRBD1. CDR3 length: 15 residues. Germline V CDR1 and CDR2: SGDLS, YYNGEE. Trimming cost V 3 bases and J 2 bases; bases outside gene matches: 5.

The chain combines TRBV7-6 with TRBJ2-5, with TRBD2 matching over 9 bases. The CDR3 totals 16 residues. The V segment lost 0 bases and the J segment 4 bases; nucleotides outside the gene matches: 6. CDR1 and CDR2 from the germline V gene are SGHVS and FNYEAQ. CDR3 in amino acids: CASSLAASGTRETQYF. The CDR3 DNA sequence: TGTGCCAGCAGCTTAGCGGCTAGCGGGACGAGAGAGACCCAGTACTTC.

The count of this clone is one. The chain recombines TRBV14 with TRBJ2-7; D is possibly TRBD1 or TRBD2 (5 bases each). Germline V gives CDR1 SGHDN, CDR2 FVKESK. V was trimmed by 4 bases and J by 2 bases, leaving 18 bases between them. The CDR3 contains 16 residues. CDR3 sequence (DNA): TGTGCCAGCAGCCGTCGGGGCGGGTTACCAACCTACGAGCAGTACTTC. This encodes CASSRRGGLPTYEQYF.

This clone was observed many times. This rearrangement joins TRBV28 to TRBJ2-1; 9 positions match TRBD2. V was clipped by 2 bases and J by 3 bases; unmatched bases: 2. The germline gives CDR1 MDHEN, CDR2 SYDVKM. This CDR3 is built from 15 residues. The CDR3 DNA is TGTGCCAGCAGTTTAGGCGGGAGGGACTACAATGAGCAGTTCTTC. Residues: CASSLGGRDYNEQFF.

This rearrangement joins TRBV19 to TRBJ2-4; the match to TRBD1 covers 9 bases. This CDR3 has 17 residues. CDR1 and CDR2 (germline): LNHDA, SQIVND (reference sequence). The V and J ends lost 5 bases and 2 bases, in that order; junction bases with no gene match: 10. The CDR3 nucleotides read TGTGCCAGTAGTGCAACTAGACAGGGGGTTACCAAAAACATTCAGTACTTC. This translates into CASSATRQGVTKNIQYF.

The CDR3 bases are TGTGCCAGCAGCTCTCCAGCGGGAGTCCCCTACAATGAGCAGTTCTTC. Protein: CASSSPAGVPYNEQFF. The genes are TRBV28 and TRBJ2-1; 8 positions match TRBD2. V lost 6 bases to trimming and J lost 2 bases; unmatched junction nucleotides: 9. The V gene's germline CDR1 is MDHEN and CDR2 SYDVKM. The CDR3 sequence is 16 residues long.

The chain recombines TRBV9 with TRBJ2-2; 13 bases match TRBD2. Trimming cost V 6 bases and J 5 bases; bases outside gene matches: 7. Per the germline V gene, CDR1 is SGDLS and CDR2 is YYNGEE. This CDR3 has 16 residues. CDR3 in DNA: TGTGCCAGCATGGGGCCGGGACTAGCGGGGACCGGGGAGCTGTTTTTT. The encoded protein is CASMGPGLAGTGELFF.